Below, 6 T cell receptor beta chains from the same sample are listed, as sequenced in a study of shared clonotypes between healthy human individuals. Libraries were prepared by immunoSEQ multiplex PCR; TCRdb keeps only in-frame clonotypes and omits some of them. The sample has about 460,000 clones; over 60% are singletons. Sequencing was carried out using PBMCs. Source of these receptors: a woman in her forties in good health. Some clones in this sample may be carry-over from other donors' samples.

A single count supports this clone. The rearrangement uses TRBV7-2 and TRBJ1-2, with 10 bases matching TRBD1. The V gene's germline CDR1 is SGHTA and CDR2 FQGNSA. The ends lost 5 bases at V and 7 bases at J; junction bases unmatched: 4. This CDR3 contains 13 residues. The CDR3 reads CASSRQGAGGYTF. CDR3 nucleotide sequence: TGTGCCAGCAGCCGACAGGGGGCAGGTGGCTACACCTTC.

The chain couples TRBV7-2 to TRBJ1-2; D remains unclear. The V gene lost 2 bases and the J gene lost 4 bases, with 17 bases spanning the gap. The length of the CDR3 is 16 residues. Per germline, CDR1 SGHTA and CDR2 FQGNSA. In DNA form, the CDR3 reads TGTGCCAGCAGCTTAAGCGCAGAGGGAAAGGTCTATGGCTACACCTTC. It codes for CASSLSAEGKVYGYTF. The full variable domain, in which reference TRBV7-2 and TRBJ1-2 provide the parts outside the CDR3, is GAGVSQSPSNKVTEKGKDVELRCDPISGHTALYWYRQSLGQGLEFLIYFQGNSAPDKSGLPSDRFSAERTGGSVSTLTIQRTQQEDSAVYLCASSLSAEGKVYGYTFGSGTRLTVV.

This clone showed up many times. A read error is possible here, since a much larger clone lies one base away. Different DNA sequences within this sample yield the same CDR3. V is TRBV15 and J is TRBJ2-3; possible D gene TRBD2, 6 bases. Trimming removed 5 bases at V and 4 bases at J, with 16 bases between. CDR3 length equals 15 residues. Per the germline V gene, CDR1 is LNHNV and CDR2 is YYDKDF (reference sequence). In DNA, the CDR3 is TGTGCCACCAGCGGAGTCGCAGGAGGGTCAGATACGCAGTATTTT. This sequence encodes CATSGVAGGSDTQYF.

The sample holds a few counts of this clone. The chain links TRBV18 to TRBJ2-7; 8 bases fit TRBD2. With V trimmed by 1 base and J by 0 bases, 2 bases remained unmatched. CDR1 and CDR2 from the germline V gene are KGHSH and LQKENI. The CDR3 spans 15 residues. CDR3 in DNA: TGTGCCAGCTCACCACGTGCGGGAGGCTCCTACGAGCAGTACTTC. Its translation: CASSPRAGGSYEQYF.

Remarks on this clone: A far larger clone is off by one base, so a read error is likely. V gene TRBV28 combines with J gene TRBJ1-1; D perhaps matches TRBD1 (5 bases). The CDR3 sequence is 11 residues long. Deletions cut 6 bases from V and 3 bases from J, with 5 bases between. The V gene's germline CDR1 is MDHEN and CDR2 SYDVKM. The CDR3 DNA is TGTGCCAGCAGGGGGGACACTGAAGCTTTCTTT. Translated, it gives CASRGDTEAFF.

V is TRBV27 and J is TRBJ2-7; 14 positions agree with TRBD2. V was pared by 5 bases and J by 3 bases, with 6 bases of the junction left unmatched. Looked up from germline, CDR1 is MNHEY and CDR2 is SMNVEV (reference sequence). The CDR3 is 16 amino acids. CDR3 DNA: TGTGCCAGCAGTCCCCACGGGACTAGCGGGAGCTACGAGCAGTACTTC. This encodes CASSPHGTSGSYEQYF.